The sequence of this TCR beta chain was determined in a study of T cell repertoires in cytomegalovirus infection. CDR1 is SGHVS, CDR2 FNYEAQ, per germline. The V and J ends lost 5 bases and 9 bases respectively, with 13 bases between them. The CDR3 extends over 12 amino acids. Note on this clonotype: The target antigen is unknown.

TCRdb recomputed calls from the reads with MiXCR, one row per CDR3 protein. The table lists about 920,000 distinct CDR3 sequences, around 30% of them singletons. The TCR comes from a human donor in good health (CMV status not recorded). Some clones in this sample may be carry-over from other donors' samples. The sample here was cultured CD8+ T cells from PBMCs, taken from culture after CMV antigen stimulation. The chain has TRBV7-6 and TRBJ2-5; D is perhaps TRBD2 (6 bases). Written as DNA, the CDR3 is TGTGCCAGCAGCGGGGACTTCTTCGCCCAGTACTTC. Amino acids: CASSGDFFAQYF. The full variable domain, rest sourced from reference TRBV7-6 and TRBJ2-5, is GAGVSQSPRYKVTKRGQDVALRCDPISGHVSLYWYRQALGQGPEFLTYFNYEAQQDKSGLPNDRFSAERPEGSISTLTIQRTEQRDSAMYRCASSGDFFAQYFGPGTRLLVL.